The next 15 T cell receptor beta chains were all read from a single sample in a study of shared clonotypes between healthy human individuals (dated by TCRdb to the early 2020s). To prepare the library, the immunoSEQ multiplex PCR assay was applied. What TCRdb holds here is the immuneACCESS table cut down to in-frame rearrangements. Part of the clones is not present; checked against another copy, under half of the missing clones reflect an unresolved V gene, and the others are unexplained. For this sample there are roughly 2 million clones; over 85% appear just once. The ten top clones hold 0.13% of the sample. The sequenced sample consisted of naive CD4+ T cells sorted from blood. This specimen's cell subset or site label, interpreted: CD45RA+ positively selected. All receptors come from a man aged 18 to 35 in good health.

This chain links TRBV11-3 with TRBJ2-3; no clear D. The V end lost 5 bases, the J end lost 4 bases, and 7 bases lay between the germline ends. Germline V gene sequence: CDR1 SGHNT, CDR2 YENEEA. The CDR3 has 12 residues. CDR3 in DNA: TGTGCCAGCAGCCCGACTTCAGATACGCAGTATTTT. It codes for CASSPTSDTQYF.

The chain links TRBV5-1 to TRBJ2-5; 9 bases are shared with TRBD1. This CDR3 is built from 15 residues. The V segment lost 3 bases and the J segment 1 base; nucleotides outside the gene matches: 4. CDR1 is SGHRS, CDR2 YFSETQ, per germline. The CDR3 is CASSSSGQGQETQYF. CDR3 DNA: TGCGCCAGCAGCTCGTCGGGACAGGGCCAAGAGACCCAGTACTTC.

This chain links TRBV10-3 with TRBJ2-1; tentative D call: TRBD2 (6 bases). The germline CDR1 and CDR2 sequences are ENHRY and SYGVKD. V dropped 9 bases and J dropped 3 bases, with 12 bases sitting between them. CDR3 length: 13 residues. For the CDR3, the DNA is TGTGCCATAGGGACTTTAAACTACAATGAGCAGTTCTTC. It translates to CAIGTLNYNEQFF.

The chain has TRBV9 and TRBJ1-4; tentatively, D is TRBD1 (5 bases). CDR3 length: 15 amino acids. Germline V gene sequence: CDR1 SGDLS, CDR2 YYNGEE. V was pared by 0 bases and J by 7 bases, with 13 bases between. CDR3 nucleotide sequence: TGTGCCAGCAGCGTAGGGCCAGGGAGTACTGAAAAACTGTTTTTT. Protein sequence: CASSVGPGSTEKLFF.

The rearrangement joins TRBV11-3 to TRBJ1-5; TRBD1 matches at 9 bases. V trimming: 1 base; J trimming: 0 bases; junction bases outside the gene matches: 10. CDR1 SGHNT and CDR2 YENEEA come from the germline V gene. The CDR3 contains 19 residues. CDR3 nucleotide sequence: TGTGCCAGCAGCTTAGCAGGTACAGGGGGCCGTTATAGCAATCAGCCCCAGCATTTT. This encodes CASSLAGTGGRYSNQPQHF.

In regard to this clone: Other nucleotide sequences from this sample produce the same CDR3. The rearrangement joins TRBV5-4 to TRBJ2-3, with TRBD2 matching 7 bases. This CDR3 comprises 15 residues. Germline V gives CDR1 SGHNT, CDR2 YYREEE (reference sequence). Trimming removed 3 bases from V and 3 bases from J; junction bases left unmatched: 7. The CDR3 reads CASSSDGGGTDTQYF. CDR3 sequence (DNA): TGTGCCAGCAGCTCTGATGGCGGGGGAACAGATACGCAGTATTTT. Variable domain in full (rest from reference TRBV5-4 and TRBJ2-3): ETGVTQSPTHLIKTRGQQVTLRCSSQSGHNTVSWYQQALGQGPQFIFQYYREEENGRGNFPPRFSGLQFPNYSSELNVNALELDDSALYLCASSSDGGGTDTQYFGPGTRLTVL.

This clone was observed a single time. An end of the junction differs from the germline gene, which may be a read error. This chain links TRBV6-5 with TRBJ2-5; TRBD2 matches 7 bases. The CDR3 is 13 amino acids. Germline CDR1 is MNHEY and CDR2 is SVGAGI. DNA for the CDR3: TGTGCCAGCAGTTACAACCGGGACTACCTAACAGACTTC. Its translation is CASSYNRDYLTDF.

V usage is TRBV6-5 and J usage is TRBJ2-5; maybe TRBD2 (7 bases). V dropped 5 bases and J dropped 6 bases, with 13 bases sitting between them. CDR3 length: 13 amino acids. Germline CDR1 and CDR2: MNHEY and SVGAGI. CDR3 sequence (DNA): TGTGCCAGCAGTAGGGGGGAGGGAAAGACCCAGTACTTC. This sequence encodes CASSRGEGKTQYF.

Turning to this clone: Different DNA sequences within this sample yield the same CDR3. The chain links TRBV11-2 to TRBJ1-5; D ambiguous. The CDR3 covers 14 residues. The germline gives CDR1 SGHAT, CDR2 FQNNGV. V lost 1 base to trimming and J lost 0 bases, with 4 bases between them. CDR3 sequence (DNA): TGTGCCAGCAGCTTAGGAGGTAGCAATCAGCCCCAGCATTTT. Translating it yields CASSLGGSNQPQHF.

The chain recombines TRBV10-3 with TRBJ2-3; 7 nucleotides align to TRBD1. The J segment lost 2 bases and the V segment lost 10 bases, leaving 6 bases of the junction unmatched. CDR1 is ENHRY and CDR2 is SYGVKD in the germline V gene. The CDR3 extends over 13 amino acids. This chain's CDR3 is CATQKGATDTQYF. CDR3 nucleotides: TGTGCCACCCAGAAGGGGGCCACAGATACGCAGTATTTT.

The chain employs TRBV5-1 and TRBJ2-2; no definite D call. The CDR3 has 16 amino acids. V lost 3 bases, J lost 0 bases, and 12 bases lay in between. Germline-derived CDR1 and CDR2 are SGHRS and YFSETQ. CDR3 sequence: CASSYHGRSNTGELFF. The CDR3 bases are TGCGCCAGCAGCTACCATGGCAGATCGAACACCGGGGAGCTGTTTTTT. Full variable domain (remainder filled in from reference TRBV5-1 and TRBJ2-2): KAGVTQTPRYLIKTRGQQVTLSCSPISGHRSVSWYQQTPGQGLQFLFEYFSETQRNKGNFPGRFSGRQFSNSRSEMNVSTLELGDSALYLCASSYHGRSNTGELFFGEGSRLTVL.

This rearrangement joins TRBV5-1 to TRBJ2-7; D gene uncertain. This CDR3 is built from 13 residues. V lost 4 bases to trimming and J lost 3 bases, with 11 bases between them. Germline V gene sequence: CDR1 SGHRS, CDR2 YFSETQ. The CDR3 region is CASSPDARYEQYF. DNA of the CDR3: TGCGCCAGCAGCCCGGACGCGCGCTACGAGCAGTACTTC.

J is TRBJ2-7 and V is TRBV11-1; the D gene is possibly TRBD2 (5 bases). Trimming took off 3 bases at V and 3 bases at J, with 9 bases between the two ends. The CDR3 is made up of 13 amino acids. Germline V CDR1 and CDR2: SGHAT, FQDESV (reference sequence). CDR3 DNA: TGTGCCAGCAGCTTGGACGGAGGCTACGAGCAGTACTTC. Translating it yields CASSLDGGYEQYF.

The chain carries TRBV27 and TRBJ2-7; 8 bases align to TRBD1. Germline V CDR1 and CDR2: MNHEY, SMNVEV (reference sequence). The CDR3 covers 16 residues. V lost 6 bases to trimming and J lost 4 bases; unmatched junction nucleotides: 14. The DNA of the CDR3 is TGTGCCAGCAGCCGTTCACCGGGACAGGCCCGTTACGAGCAGTACTTC. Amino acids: CASSRSPGQARYEQYF.

The CDR3 coding sequence is TGTGCCAGCGAGCGGATACGAAGTAACTATGGCTACACCTTC. Translating gives CASERIRSNYGYTF. The chain links TRBV7-9 to TRBJ1-2; D unclear. Germline lookup yields CDR1 SEHNR and CDR2 FQNEAQ (reference sequence). V lost 8 bases and J 1 base, leaving 14 bases between the germline ends. The CDR3 consists of 14 residues.